This TCR beta chain was sequenced for a study of PD-1 blockade in classical Hodgkin lymphoma. Assay: immunoSEQ multiplex PCR; the TCRdb copy retains only in-frame clones and omits some. The table lists about 21,000 clones, around two thirds of them singletons, with around 6% in the top ten. This clone was observed a few times. Its antigen is not identified. The study's findings and limits: Reported baseline diversity: healthy donors highest, relapsed/refractory patients lowest. By C4D1, diversity of CD4+ TCRs had risen significantly, whereas that of CD8+ TCRs had not. Prior therapy or disease activity may underlie the repertoire differences, whose causes remain undefined.

Germline V lookup: CDR1 LGHNA, CDR2 YNFKEQ. This CDR3 has 16 amino acids. Trimming took off 4 bases at V and 2 bases at J, with 16 bases between the two ends. Each and every patient relapsed after autologous stem cell transplantation, and patients got differing brentuximab vedotin exposure. This sequence originates from a human donor with classical Hodgkin lymphoma. The chain employs TRBV4-2 and TRBJ2-3; the D gene is possibly TRBD2 (5 bases). The material was peripheral blood mononuclear cells (PBMCs), obtained at baseline. The CDR3, as DNA: TGTGCCAGCAGCCCTCATCGGAGCGGAACCACAGATACGCAGTATTTT. Translation gives CASSPHRSGTTDTQYF.